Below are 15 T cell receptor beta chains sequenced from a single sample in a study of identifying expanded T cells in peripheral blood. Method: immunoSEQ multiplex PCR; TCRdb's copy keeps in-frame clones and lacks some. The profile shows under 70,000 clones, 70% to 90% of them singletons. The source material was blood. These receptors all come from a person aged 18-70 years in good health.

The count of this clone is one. The CDR3 reads CAWSGYRFSGELFF. CDR3 in DNA: TGTGCCTGGAGTGGATACAGGTTTTCCGGGGAGCTGTTTTTT. The rearrangement links TRBV30 to TRBJ2-2; D might be TRBD1 (5 bases). V lost 1 base, J lost 6 bases, and 12 bases lay in between. The CDR3 sequence is 14 residues long. Germline V gene lookup returns CDR1 GTSNPN and CDR2 SVGIG (reference sequence).

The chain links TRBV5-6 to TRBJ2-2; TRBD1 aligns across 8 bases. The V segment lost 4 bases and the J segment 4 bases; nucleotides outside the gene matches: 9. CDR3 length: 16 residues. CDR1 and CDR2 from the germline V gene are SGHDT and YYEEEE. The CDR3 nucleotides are TGTGCCAGCAGCCGATCTTGGACAGGGTTCACCGGGGAGCTGTTTTTT. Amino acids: CASSRSWTGFTGELFF.

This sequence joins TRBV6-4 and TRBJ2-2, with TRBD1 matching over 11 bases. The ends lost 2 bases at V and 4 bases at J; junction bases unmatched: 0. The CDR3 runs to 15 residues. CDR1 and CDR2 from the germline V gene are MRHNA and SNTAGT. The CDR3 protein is CASSDGTGGTGELFF. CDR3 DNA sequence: TGTGCCAGCAGTGACGGGACAGGGGGCACCGGGGAGCTGTTTTTT.

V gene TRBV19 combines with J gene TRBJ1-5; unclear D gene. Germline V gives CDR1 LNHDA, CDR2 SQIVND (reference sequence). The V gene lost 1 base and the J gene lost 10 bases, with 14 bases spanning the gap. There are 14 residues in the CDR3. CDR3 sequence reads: CASSIVDGPLPQHF. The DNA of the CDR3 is TGTGCCAGTAGTATAGTGGACGGACCTCTACCCCAGCATTTT.

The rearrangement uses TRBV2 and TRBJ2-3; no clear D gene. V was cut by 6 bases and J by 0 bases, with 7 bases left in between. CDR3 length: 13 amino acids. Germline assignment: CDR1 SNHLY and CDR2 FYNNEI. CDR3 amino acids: CASRAPSTDTQYF. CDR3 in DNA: TGTGCCAGCAGGGCACCAAGCACAGATACGCAGTATTTT.

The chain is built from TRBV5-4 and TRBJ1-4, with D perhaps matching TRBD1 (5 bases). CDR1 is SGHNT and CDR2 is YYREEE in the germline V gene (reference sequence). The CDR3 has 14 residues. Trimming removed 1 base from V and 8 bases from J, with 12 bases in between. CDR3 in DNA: TGTGCCAGCAGCTTGCGGGGGGTTCGCGAAAAACTGTTTTTT. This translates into CASSLRGVREKLFF. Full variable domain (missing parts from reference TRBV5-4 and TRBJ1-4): ETGVTQSPTHLIKTRGQQVTLRCSSQSGHNTVSWYQQALGQGPQFIFQYYREEENGRGNFPPRFSGLQFPNYSSELNVNALELDDSALYLCASSLRGVREKLFFGSGTQLSVL.

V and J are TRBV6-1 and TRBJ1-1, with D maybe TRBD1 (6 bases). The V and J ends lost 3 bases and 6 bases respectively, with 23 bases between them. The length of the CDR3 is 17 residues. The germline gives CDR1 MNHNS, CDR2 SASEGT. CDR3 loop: CASSDPMGTGRGPEAFF. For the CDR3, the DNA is TGTGCCAGCAGTGACCCAATGGGAACAGGGCGAGGGCCTGAAGCTTTCTTT.

The CDR3 loop reads CASSQDQIWTETQYF. DNA of the CDR3: TGTGCCAGCAGCCAAGATCAGATCTGGACGGAGACCCAGTACTTC. The J gene is TRBJ2-5, the V gene TRBV4-2, with unresolved D. V was shortened by 0 bases and J by 5 bases, with 13 bases between the two germline ends. The CDR3 totals 15 residues. The germline CDR1 and CDR2 sequences are LGHNA and YNFKEQ.

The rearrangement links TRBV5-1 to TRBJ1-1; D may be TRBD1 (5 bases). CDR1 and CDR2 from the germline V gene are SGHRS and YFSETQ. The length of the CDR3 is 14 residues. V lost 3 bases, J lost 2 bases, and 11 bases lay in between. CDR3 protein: CASSYSGANTEAFF. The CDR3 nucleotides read TGCGCCAGCAGCTACTCCGGGGCTAACACTGAAGCTTTCTTT.

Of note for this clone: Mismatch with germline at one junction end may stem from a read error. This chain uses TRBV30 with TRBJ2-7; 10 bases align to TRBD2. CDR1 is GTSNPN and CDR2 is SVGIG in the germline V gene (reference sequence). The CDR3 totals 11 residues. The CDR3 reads CAWLSGGVFNF. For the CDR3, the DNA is TGTGCCTGGTTAAGCGGGGGGGTTTTCAACTTC.

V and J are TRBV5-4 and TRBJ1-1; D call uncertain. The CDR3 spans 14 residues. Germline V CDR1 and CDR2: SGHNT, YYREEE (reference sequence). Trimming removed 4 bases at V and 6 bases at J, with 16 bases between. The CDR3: CASSIRQERAEAFF. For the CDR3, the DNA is TGTGCCAGCAGCATTCGGCAGGAAAGGGCTGAAGCTTTCTTT.

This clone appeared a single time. The CDR3 here is CASSEVGGRAWSDTQYF. CDR3 nucleotides: TGCGCCAGCAGTGAGGTTGGCGGGAGGGCCTGGTCAGATACGCAGTATTTT. The chain is built from TRBV10-2 and TRBJ2-3; TRBD2 matches 9 bases. This CDR3 has 17 residues. The J segment lost 4 bases and the V segment lost 2 bases, leaving 10 bases of the junction unmatched. Germline CDR1 and CDR2: WSHSY and SAAADI.

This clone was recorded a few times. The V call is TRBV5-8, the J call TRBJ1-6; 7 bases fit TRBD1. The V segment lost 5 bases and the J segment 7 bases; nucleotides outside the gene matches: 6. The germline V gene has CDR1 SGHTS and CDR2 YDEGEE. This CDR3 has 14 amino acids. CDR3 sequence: CASRNDRDNSPLHF. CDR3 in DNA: TGTGCCAGCAGGAATGACAGGGACAATTCACCCCTCCACTTT.

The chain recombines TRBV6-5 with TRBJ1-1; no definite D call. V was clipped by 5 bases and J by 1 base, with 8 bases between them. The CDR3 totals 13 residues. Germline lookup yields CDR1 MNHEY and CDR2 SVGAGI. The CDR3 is CASSPHGNTEAFF. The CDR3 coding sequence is TGTGCCAGCAGTCCTCACGGGAACACTGAAGCTTTCTTT.

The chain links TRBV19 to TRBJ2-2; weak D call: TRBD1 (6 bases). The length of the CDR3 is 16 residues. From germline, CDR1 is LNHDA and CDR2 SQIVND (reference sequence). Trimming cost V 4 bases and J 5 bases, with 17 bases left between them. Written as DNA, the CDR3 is TGTGCCAGTAGTACACGTATGCAGGGGTCGACCGGGGAGCTGTTTTTT. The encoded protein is CASSTRMQGSTGELFF.